The T cell receptor beta chain under discussion was sequenced for a study of vaccination and CD4 T cells after COVID-19. Study at large: Overlapping spike peptides of SARS-CoV-2, HCoV-NL63, HCoV-OC43 and HCoV-229E were used, and cells were stimulated with them.

Trimming removed 1 base at V and 4 bases at J, with 15 bases between. This CDR3 is 15 amino acids long. Germline CDR1 reads DFQATT; CDR2 reads SNEGSKA (reference sequence). A note on this clonotype: Antigen: not known.

CD4+ T cells that had been cultured provided DNA sequenced with the Oncomine TCR Beta short-read assay. Via MiXCR, TCRdb re-called the PCR reads, giving one row per CDR3 protein. The data hold roughly 14,000 distinct CDR3 sequences, with around 50% observed a single time. Treatment here: roughly ten-day PBMC culture with coronavirus spike peptide pools or control peptides (ViraFEST assay). Expanded clonotypes were found by TCR sequencing after peptide-pool stimulation (ViraFEST). The rearrangement joins TRBV20-1 to TRBJ2-3; D not resolved. The receptor comes from a human donor who had recovered from COVID-19. The specimen sequenced was CD4+ T cells from blood, cultured in vitro. DNA for the CDR3: TGCAGTGCTAGAGCGGTGACATTAGGAGCAGATACGCAGTATTTT. This sequence encodes CSARAVTLGADTQYF.